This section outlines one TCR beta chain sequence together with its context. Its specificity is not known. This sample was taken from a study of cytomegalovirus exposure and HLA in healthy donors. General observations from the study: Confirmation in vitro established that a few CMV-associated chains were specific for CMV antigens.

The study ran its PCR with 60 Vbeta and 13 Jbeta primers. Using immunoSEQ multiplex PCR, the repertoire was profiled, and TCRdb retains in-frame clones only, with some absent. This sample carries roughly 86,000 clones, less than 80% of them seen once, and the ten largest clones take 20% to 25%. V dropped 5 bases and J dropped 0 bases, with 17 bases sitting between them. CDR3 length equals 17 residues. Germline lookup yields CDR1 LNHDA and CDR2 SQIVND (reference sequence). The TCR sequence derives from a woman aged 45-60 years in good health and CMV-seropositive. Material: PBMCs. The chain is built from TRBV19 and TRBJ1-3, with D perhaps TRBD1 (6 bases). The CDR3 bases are TGTGCCAGTAGTCCCTGGACAGAAACCACCTCTGGAAACACCATATATTTT. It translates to CASSPWTETTSGNTIYF.